This TCR beta chain was recovered during a study of regulatory T cells in long-lasting Graves disease. A remark on this clonotype: The antigen remains unidentified.

Time point indicated: persistent/refractory GD, antithyroid drugs over 5 years with positive TRAb. RNA isolated from PBMCs was used to make the TCR library. American Thyroid Association guidelines defined Graves' disease diagnosis. Blood from the periphery, nine milliliters in all, was drawn into EDTA tubes. Regarding the study as a whole: Persistent disease samples used TRBV28, TRBJ1-2 and TRBJ2-5 preferentially.

Arm-PCR of CDR3 regions and iRepertoire HTBI primers were the basis on which TCR beta libraries were built. In the authors' workflow: Around 59 TRBV and about 14 TRBJ segments were identified across samples. TCRdb re-analysed the multiplex PCR reads in MiXCR, keeping a single row per CDR3 protein. These V and J calls derive from TCRdb rather than the authors' analysis. This table holds a few hundred thousand distinct CDR3 sequences, roughly a fifth found once. V shed 4 bases and J shed 10 bases, with 18 bases lying between them. The CDR3 runs 14 residues. CDR1 is SGHDT and CDR2 is YYEEEE in the germline V gene.

V is TRBV5-6 and J is TRBJ2-1; D may be TRBD2 (6 bases). This TCR derives from a female donor with Graves disease. The sample in question was peripheral blood mononuclear cells (PBMCs), obtained when the disease was refractory, from a patient treated with antithyroid drugs. The CDR3 DNA sequence: TGTGCCAGCAGCCCCTGGGACTTTCTATGGGAGCAGTTCTTC. Its protein product is CASSPWDFLWEQFF. The entire variable domain, with the rest obtained from reference TRBV5-6 and TRBJ2-1, is as follows: DAGVTQSPTHLIKTRGQQVTLRCSPKSGHDTVSWYQQALGQGPQFIFQYYEEEERQRGNFPDRFSGHQFPNYSSELNVNALLLGDSALYLCASSPWDFLWEQFFGPGTRLTVL.